This entry describes one TCR beta chain. The data originate from a study of T cells in Graves' hyperthyroidism and ophthalmopathy. What was amplified from RNA transcripts were TCR beta CDR3 regions. When the TCR CDR3 underwent first-round RT-PCR, the HTBI primer set was used. One entry per CDR3 protein results from TCRdb running MiXCR on the multiplex PCR reads. Of under 350,000 distinct CDR3 sequences listed, roughly 21% are singletons. Germline loops: CDR1 SGHAT, CDR2 FQNNGV. V lost 1 base to trimming and J lost 4 bases, with 7 bases between them. The CDR3 sequence is 14 residues long. The definition of stable Graves' hyperthyroidism was no ophthalmopathy progression within 18 months. Uncontrolled infection, other autoimmune disease, pregnancy and lactation each barred patients from inclusion. Clinical symptoms, serum thyroxine, TRAb, thyroid ultrasound and orbital computed tomography informed diagnoses. Around 9.9 ml of fresh peripheral blood supplied the PBMCs.

The sample comprised blood. The genes are TRBV11-2 and TRBJ1-4; no reliable D call. This receptor was taken from a woman in her fifties or sixties with Graves' hyperthyroidism. CDR3 in DNA: TGTGCCAGCAGCTTAGGCGGCGGTAATGAAAAACTGTTTTTT. Translation gives CASSLGGGNEKLFF.